Listed below are T cell receptor beta chains from one sample, sequenced in a study of cytomegalovirus exposure and HLA in healthy donors. TCRdb's copy holds only in-frame clones and misses some; the assay was immunoSEQ multiplex PCR. The table lists some 160,000 clones, around three quarters of them singletons, with around 5.4% in the top ten. The sequenced material came from PBMCs. The receptors shown here come from a man in his forties in good health and CMV-seronegative. The CDR3 runs from the conserved cysteine through the conserved F or W. The D gene is left open where the match is weak. Only some rows state a clone size, as once, few, many or a class for expanded clones.

cdr3_aa	cdr3_nt	d_call	v_call	j_call	clone_size
CASSFRTGGTEAFF	TGTGCCAGCAGCTTCAGGACAGGGGGGACTGAAGCTTTCTTT	TRBD1	TRBV5-4	TRBJ1-1	-
CASSFDRGSYTF	TGTGCCAGCAGCTTCGACAGGGGAAGCTACACCTTC	TRBD1	TRBV7-9	TRBJ1-2	-
CASSQEAAGTGFYGYTF	TGCGCCAGCAGCCAAGAGGCGGCTGGGACAGGGTTCTATGGCTACACCTTC	TRBD1	TRBV4-3	TRBJ1-2	-
CASSLSGQGVYEQYF	TGTGCCAGTAGTCTGTCGGGACAGGGGGTCTACGAGCAGTACTTC	TRBD1	TRBV19	TRBJ2-7	few
CAISGNTGTEAFF	TGTGCCATCAGTGGGAACACAGGTACTGAAGCTTTCTTT	-	TRBV10-3	TRBJ1-1	once
CASSQDLVGGPKTQYF	TGCGCCAGCAGCCAAGATCTAGTGGGGGGGCCGAAGACCCAGTACTTC	-	TRBV4-1	TRBJ2-5	-
CASSTGTSGNTIYF	TGTGCCAGCAGCACTGGGACTTCTGGAAACACCATATATTTT	-	TRBV7-9	TRBJ1-3	-
CAISADRNYGYTF	TGTGCCATCAGTGCAGACAGAAACTATGGCTACACCTTC	-	TRBV10-3	TRBJ1-2	-
CASSIDLWGLAEAFF	TGTGCCAGTAGTATAGATCTATGGGGGCTGGCTGAAGCTTTCTTT	-	TRBV19	TRBJ1-1	-
CASSESTDYGYTF	TGTGCCAGCAGTGAATCGACAGACTATGGCTACACCTTC	-	TRBV2	TRBJ1-2	-
CASSLETGVGTQYF	TGTGCCAGCAGCCTCGAGACAGGGGTGGGTACGCAGTATTTT	TRBD1	TRBV9	TRBJ2-3	-
CASSPGTDSNQPQHF	TGCGCCAGCAGCCCCGGGACAGATAGCAATCAGCCCCAGCATTTT	TRBD1	TRBV4-1	TRBJ1-5	-
CASSQVPPSGHFF	TGCGCCAGCAGCCAAGTTCCCCCTAGCGGACACTTCTTC	TRBD2	TRBV4-3	TRBJ2-1	-
CASSGQGATYEQYF	TGCGCCAGCAGTGGACAGGGAGCAACCTACGAGCAGTACTTC	TRBD1	TRBV5-1	TRBJ2-7	-
CASSTTGASYEQYF	TGTGCCAGCAGCACGACAGGGGCGTCCTACGAGCAGTACTTC	TRBD1	TRBV7-9	TRBJ2-7	-
CASSLETSTDTQYF	TGTGCCAGTAGTTTAGAGACTAGCACAGATACGCAGTATTTT	-	TRBV19	TRBJ2-3	once
CASSKGGRGGSYEQYF	TGTGCCAGCAGTAAGGGAGGGCGGGGGGGTTCCTACGAGCAGTACTTC	TRBD2	TRBV27	TRBJ2-7	-
CASSGDRVNQPQHF	TGTGCCAGCAGTGGGGACAGGGTCAATCAGCCCCAGCATTTT	TRBD1	TRBV2	TRBJ1-5	once
CASSLGGGAPYEQYF	TGTGCCAGCAGCTTGGGGGGGGGAGCCCCCTACGAGCAGTACTTC	TRBD2	TRBV5-6	TRBJ2-7	-
CASSLAGGPADTQYF	TGTGCCAGCAGCTTAGCAGGAGGGCCGGCAGATACGCAGTATTTT	-	TRBV7-2	TRBJ2-3	-
CASSRYGTVNTEAFF	TGTGCCAGCAGCCGATATGGTACGGTGAACACTGAAGCTTTCTTT	-	TRBV7-8	TRBJ1-1	-
CASSSLASGTDTQYF	TGTGCCAGCAGTTCTTTGGCTAGCGGAACAGATACGCAGTATTTT	TRBD2	TRBV28	TRBJ2-3	-
CASSSRARGIQYF	TGTGCCAGCAGTTCCCGCGCCCGGGGCATTCAGTACTTC	-	TRBV27	TRBJ2-4	-
CASSSLGGLYNEQFF	TGTGCCAGCAGCTCCCTTGGCGGGCTATACAATGAGCAGTTCTTC	-	TRBV9	TRBJ2-1	-
CASSPRFGVTEAFF	TGTGCCAGCAGCCCCCGTTTCGGGGTAACTGAAGCTTTCTTT	-	TRBV9	TRBJ1-1	-
CASSWLLTRLAGGAGELFF	TGTGCCAGCAGTTGGTTATTGACGAGGCTAGCGGGAGGGGCCGGGGAGCTGTTTTTT	TRBD2	TRBV27	TRBJ2-2	-
CASSLVGTDTDTQYF	TGTGCCAGCAGCTTAGTAGGGACTGACACAGATACGCAGTATTTT	-	TRBV7-9	TRBJ2-3	-
CATRDNLEKLFF	TGTGCCACCCGGGACAACCTTGAAAAACTGTTTTTT	-	TRBV19	TRBJ1-4	-
CASSLVYQETQYF	TGTGCCAGCAGCTTAGTCTACCAAGAGACCCAGTACTTC	-	TRBV11-3	TRBJ2-5	-
CSVRGSTDTQYF	TGCAGCGTTCGCGGGAGTACAGATACGCAGTATTTT	TRBD2	TRBV29-1	TRBJ2-3	-
CASSSASASSYEQYF	TGTGCCAGCAGCTCGGCTAGCGCCTCCTCCTACGAGCAGTACTTC	-	TRBV5-4	TRBJ2-7	-